This T cell receptor beta chain was documented in a study of radiation and T cells in renal cell carcinoma. Study outcomes and limitations: In blood, top tumor clones expanded by 2 weeks, shrinking by 4. Without pretreatment biopsies, baseline tumor clonotype presence was undetermined.

The V gene lost 7 bases and the J gene lost 2 bases, with 9 bases spanning the gap. CDR1 is SNHLY, CDR2 FYNNEI, per germline. There are 12 residues in the CDR3. Profiling relied on immunoSEQ multiplex PCR, and the TCRdb table lists in-frame clones only, not all of them. The sample yields around 180,000 clones, approximately 90% seen once. Details on this clone: Antigen specificity is unknown.

This sample's time point: blood 4 weeks post-SBRT, at nephrectomy. The treatment is: 15 Gy SBRT to primary tumor, nephrectomy 4 weeks later. Nephrectomy followed 15 Gy stereotactic body radiation by 4 weeks. This receptor was taken from a woman between 50 and 59 years old with renal cell carcinoma. The sample was blood, taken from a patient whose treatment included radiotherapy and nephrectomy. This chain joins TRBV2 and TRBJ2-7, with D hard to call. The CDR3 nucleotides read TGTGCCAGCACCCCGGAGCCCTACGAGCAGTACTTC. Residues: CASTPEPYEQYF.